Presented here are 10 T cell receptor beta chains from one specimen sequenced in a study of shared clonotypes between healthy human individuals (dated by TCRdb to 2020 to 2022). The protocol used for the library was the immunoSEQ multiplex PCR assay. Drawn from immuneACCESS, this table holds only the in-frame rearrangements with V and J called that TCRdb kept. Clones are partly lost; checked studies trace under half to an unresolved V gene and leave the rest unexplained. The table for this sample lists some 2.3 million clones; 85% to 95% of them were counted only once. Under 0.45% of the sample comes from the top ten. Sequencing was performed on naive CD4+ T cells from PBMCs. Interpreted using the paper, the cell subset or site label stands for: CD45RA+ positively selected. These receptors were obtained from a man between 18 and 29 years old in good health. Some clones in this sample may be carry-over from other donors' samples.

V usage is TRBV7-3 and J usage is TRBJ2-1, with no clear D. The CDR3 contains 11 residues. Germline CDR1 SGHTA, CDR2 FQGTGA. Trimming left V 5 bases short and J 6 bases short, with 5 bases between. CDR3 protein: CASSPRNEQFF. CDR3 in DNA: TGTGCCAGCAGCCCGCGCAATGAGCAGTTCTTC.

This clone showed up just a few times. The V and J genes are TRBV10-1 and TRBJ1-1; no reliable D call. The germline V and J ends were trimmed by 3 bases and 0 bases, with 5 bases remaining between them. This CDR3 is built from 13 residues. The V gene's germline CDR1 is WNHNN and CDR2 SYGVQD (reference sequence). This CDR3 is CASSDSLNTEAFF. The CDR3 DNA sequence: TGCGCCAGCAGTGACAGCTTGAACACTGAAGCTTTCTTT.

CDR3 region: CASNSVRGGVNTEAFF. The CDR3 DNA follows: TGTGCCAGCAACTCCGTCAGGGGGGGAGTTAACACTGAAGCTTTCTTT. This chain connects TRBV9 to TRBJ1-1; 7 bases match TRBD1. CDR1 SGDLS and CDR2 YYNGEE come from the germline V gene. The CDR3 covers 16 residues. The junction had 13 bases not matched to a gene; V was cut back by 6 bases and J by 2 bases.

This chain joins TRBV11-2 and TRBJ1-2, with 8 bases fitting TRBD1. Losses at the gene ends were 5 bases for V and 0 bases for J; bases not matched to a gene: 5. The CDR3 runs to 15 residues. CDR1 and CDR2 from the germline V gene are SGHAT and FQNNGV. CDR3 nucleotides: TGTGCCAGCAGCCAACGGACAGGGACTAACTATGGCTACACCTTC. Protein product: CASSQRTGTNYGYTF.

The V call is TRBV7-9, the J call TRBJ2-1; no reliable D call. V lost 1 base and J lost 4, with 14 bases in between. Looked up from germline, CDR1 is SEHNR and CDR2 is FQNEAQ (reference sequence). The CDR3 covers 16 residues. CDR3 nucleotide sequence: TGTGCCAGCAGCTTAGTTGCTACGACCTTATACAATGAGCAGTTCTTC. Translated: CASSLVATTLYNEQFF.

Remarks on this clone: Other DNA sequences in the sample encode the same CDR3. V is TRBV18 and J is TRBJ1-2; no reliable D call. The germline V gene encodes CDR1 KGHSH and CDR2 LQKENI. V gave up 1 base and J gave up 1 base, with 4 bases separating them. The CDR3 has 13 residues. Written as DNA, the CDR3 is TGTGCCAGCTCACCACAAGATAACTATGGCTACACCTTC. Translated, it gives CASSPQDNYGYTF.

In this sample, this clone turned up a few times. The CDR3 protein is CASSGSGGTDTQYF. The DNA of the CDR3 is TGTGCCAGCAGCGGTAGCGGGGGCACAGATACGCAGTATTTT. The chain has TRBV9 and TRBJ2-3; the match to TRBD2 covers 8 bases. Losses at the gene ends were 3 bases for V and 1 base for J; bases not matched to a gene: 1. Germline values: CDR1 SGDLS, CDR2 YYNGEE. The CDR3 runs to 14 residues.

The chain couples TRBV4-1 to TRBJ2-2, with unresolved D. This CDR3 contains 12 residues. Trimming removed 3 bases at V and 5 bases at J, with 4 bases between. Germline V gene data show CDR1 as MGHRA and CDR2 as YSYEKL. Here the CDR3 DNA reads TGCGCCAGCAGCCAGATGACCGGGGAGCTGTTTTTT. This sequence encodes CASSQMTGELFF.

The chain uses TRBV4-1 and TRBJ2-7; unclear D gene. Deletions cut 1 base from V and 4 bases from J, with 8 bases between. This CDR3 contains 13 residues. In germline, CDR1 is MGHRA, CDR2 YSYEKL. CDR3 DNA sequence: TGCGCCAGCAGCCAAGCGCAAATTTACGAGCAGTACTTC. Its translation is CASSQAQIYEQYF.

The chain recombines TRBV5-1 with TRBJ1-4, with D possibly being TRBD1 (6 bases). Germline CDR1 reads SGHRS; CDR2 reads YFSETQ. V lost 0 bases, J lost 5 bases, and 14 bases lay in between. The CDR3 is made up of 16 amino acids. In DNA form, the CDR3 reads TGCGCCAGCAGCTTGGTGCCCAGGGGAGAGAATGAAAAACTGTTTTTT. It codes for CASSLVPRGENEKLFF. Filled out from reference TRBV5-1 and TRBJ1-4, the complete variable domain reads KAGVTQTPRYLIKTRGQQVTLSCSPISGHRSVSWYQQTPGQGLQFLFEYFSETQRNKGNFPGRFSGRQFSNSRSEMNVSTLELGDSALYLCASSLVPRGENEKLFFGSGTQLSVL.